The clone carrying this TCR beta chain was counted between two and nine times. The PCR was carried out with 60 Vbeta primers and 13 Jbeta primers. Data came from immunoSEQ multiplex PCR; TCRdb stores just in-frame clones and leaves some out. The sample yields about 140,000 clones, around 77% seen once. The sample belongs to a study of cytomegalovirus exposure and HLA in healthy donors. Donors in the study were healthy people who gave bone marrow. The CDR3 totals 13 residues. V gave up 6 bases and J gave up 6 bases; unmatched junction bases: 4. Germline-derived CDR1 and CDR2 are SNHLY and FYNNEI. This chain connects TRBV2 to TRBJ2-2; 7 bases match TRBD1. The receptor's source is a man aged 25 to 40 in good health and CMV-seronegative. The material sequenced was PBMCs. The CDR3 DNA reads TGTGCCAGCAGACCCCAGGGGGCCGGGGAGCTGTTTTTT. Encoded protein: CASRPQGAGELFF.